This T cell receptor (beta chain) was captured in a study of blood T cell repertoires in COVID-19. On the study more broadly: Collection of acute and convalescent COVID-19 samples took place in the United States, Italy and Spain. Sample material is recorded as cDNA or gDNA derived from T cells, B-cell-depleted T cells, or PBMCs.

Original data processing: Reference gene primers were amplified, and this amplification served to estimate nucleated cell counts. The table came from immunoSEQ multiplex PCR; TCRdb's copy has only in-frame clones and leaves some out. V and J calls and clone size are as listed in that table; D and trimming were resolved from the DNA. Among 200,000 to 300,000 clones, about 82% were seen once, and the ten largest hold 5.5% to 8%. The germline CDR1 and CDR2 sequences are KGHDR and SFDVKD. The CDR3 covers 16 residues. V shed 5 bases, J shed 4 bases, and the junction held 9 bases outside the gene matches. The receptor was isolated from a woman in her fifties or sixties with active or convalescent COVID-19. The source material was peripheral blood. This rearrangement joins TRBV24-1 to TRBJ2-1, with 8 nucleotides matching TRBD1. CDR3 loop: CATSAMDRAPYNEQFF. As DNA, the CDR3 is TGTGCCACCAGTGCCATGGACAGGGCACCGTACAATGAGCAGTTCTTC.